The 9 T cell receptor beta chains listed next were all sequenced from one sample in a study of T cells in Graves' hyperthyroidism and ophthalmopathy. It was RNA transcripts that yielded the amplified TCR beta CDR3 regions. The HTBI primer set served for first-round RT-PCR of the TCR CDR3. In TCRdb, the multiplex PCR reads were re-called with MiXCR into one record per CDR3 protein. The repertoire includes about 570,000 distinct CDR3 sequences, approximately 14% of them detected once, and roughly 13% sits in the top ten. Sequencing was done on a sample of blood. The receptors stem from a woman in her 40s with Graves' hyperthyroidism.

This clonotype has ten or more counts. The genes are TRBV5-1 and TRBJ2-3; TRBD1 or TRBD2 may be the D gene (5 bases each). Germline values: CDR1 SGHRS, CDR2 YFSETQ. V was trimmed by 5 bases and J by 0 bases, leaving 13 bases between them. The CDR3 has 15 residues. CDR3 bases: TGCGCCAGCAGAGCGGATGGGGGAAGCACAGATACGCAGTATTTT. It is translated as CASRADGGSTDTQYF. The full variable domain, its missing parts supplied by reference TRBV5-1 and TRBJ2-3, is KAGVTQTPRYLIKTRGQQVTLSCSPISGHRSVSWYQQTPGQGLQFLFEYFSETQRNKGNFPGRFSGRQFSNSRSEMNVSTLELGDSALYLCASRADGGSTDTQYFGPGTRLTVL.

This clonotype was detected ten times or more. This rearrangement joins TRBV6-2 or TRBV6-3 to TRBJ2-1; TRBD1 might be the D (5 bases). Germline CDR1 reads MNHEY; CDR2 reads SVGEGT. The V end was cut by 2 bases, the J end by 4 bases, with 12 bases between. The CDR3 is made up of 15 amino acids. The CDR3 region is CASSYGQPLYNEQFF. CDR3 DNA sequence: TGTGCCAGCAGTTACGGACAACCTTTATACAATGAGCAGTTCTTC.

V is TRBV4-2 and J is TRBJ1-4; D gene uncertain. CDR1 is LGHNA and CDR2 is YNFKEQ in the germline V gene. The length of the CDR3 is 15 residues. V was shortened by 0 bases and J by 6 bases, with 11 bases between the two germline ends. The CDR3 sequence: CASSQDRGRDEKLFF. CDR3 sequence (DNA): TGTGCCAGCAGCCAAGATCGAGGGCGGGATGAAAAACTGTTTTTT.

This clonotype showed up many times. The CDR3: CASSLDKNTEAFF. CDR3 nucleotides: TGTGCCAGCAGCTTAGACAAGAACACTGAAGCTTTCTTT. The chain is built from TRBV7-9 and TRBJ1-1, with D unclear. The CDR3 is made up of 13 amino acids. CDR1 and CDR2 from the germline V gene are SEHNR and FQNEAQ (reference sequence). Trimming left V 1 base short and J 1 base short, with 4 bases between.

The V and J genes are TRBV29-1 and TRBJ2-5; no reliable D call. V was trimmed by 4 bases and J by 0 bases, leaving 9 bases between them. The CDR3 covers 13 residues. CDR1 is SQVTM and CDR2 is ANQGSEA in the germline V gene. The CDR3 DNA sequence: TGCAGCGTTGCCGACGGCTACCAAGAGACCCAGTACTTC. Residues: CSVADGYQETQYF.

This clonotype was recorded at least ten times. The chain combines TRBV28 with TRBJ1-2; possible D gene TRBD1, 5 bases. In germline, CDR1 is MDHEN, CDR2 SYDVKM. Trimming shortened V by 1 base and J by 4 bases, and 10 bases separated the two germline ends. This CDR3 has 14 amino acids. The CDR3 is CASSLLGVGYGYTF. CDR3 DNA sequence: TGTGCCAGCAGTTTATTGGGGGTCGGCTATGGCTACACCTTC.

This clonotype has at least ten counts. This rearrangement joins TRBV18 to TRBJ1-2; D is ambiguous. Per the germline V gene, CDR1 is KGHSH and CDR2 is LQKENI. CDR3 length: 14 residues. The V and J ends lost 2 bases and 5 bases respectively, with 12 bases between them. The CDR3 DNA reads as TGTGCCAGCTCACCAGCCCCAGCTCAATATGGCTACACCTTC. Translated: CASSPAPAQYGYTF.

There are many counts of this clonotype. The rearrangement joins TRBV7-2 to TRBJ2-3; 13 bases match TRBD2. With V trimmed by 5 bases and J by 2 bases, 7 bases remained unmatched. Germline CDR1 is SGHTA and CDR2 is FQGNSA. The CDR3 has 17 amino acids. CDR3 in amino acids: CASSPTTSGRPTDTQYF. CDR3 nucleotides: TGTGCCAGCAGCCCGACGACTAGCGGGAGGCCCACAGATACGCAGTATTTT.

This clonotype has at least ten counts. The rearrangement uses TRBV28 and TRBJ2-7; weak D call: TRBD1 (5 bases). CDR1 and CDR2 (germline): MDHEN, SYDVKM. Trimming stripped 6 bases from V and 4 bases from J, with 13 bases between. The CDR3 totals 13 residues. The CDR3: CASRQDKVYEQYF. The CDR3 DNA follows: TGTGCCAGCAGACAGGACAAAGTATACGAGCAGTACTTC.